Listed below are T cell receptor beta chains from one sample, sequenced in a study of breast tumors, draining lymph nodes, adjacent tissues. MiXCR, applied by TCRdb to the multiplex PCR reads, yields one record per CDR3 protein. There are around 230,000 distinct CDR3 sequences in the sample; under 40% occur only once, and roughly 3.5% lies in the top ten. Sequencing used axillary lymph node tissue. These TCRs come from a female donor with breast cancer. Some clones in this sample may be carry-over from other donors' samples. CDR3s leave out the opening cysteine and the closing phenylalanine or tryptophan. The order of the fields is V gene, CDR3 protein.

TRBV12-3/TRBV12-4 | ASSSVGQGSNGYT
TRBV7-2 | ASSLDGANVLT
TRBV6-5 | ASSLQEKLF
TRBV6-2/TRBV6-3 | ASRPRTSGTGEDYGYT
TRBV5-1 | ASSFRRPDSPLH
TRBV7-6 | ASSLGQGYYDYT
TRBV6-5 | ASSPDPYRGGSPLH
TRBV19 | ASSIDRTRASNQPQH
TRBV6-5 | ASSPTAGGQY
TRBV13 | ASSSETSGTYNEQF
TRBV24-1 | ATSESGTSDTDTQF
TRBV15 | AASSPGQGNQPQH
TRBV5-1 | ASSLRGDRGTDTQY
TRBV11-2 | ASSRSRTGAVFAGEKLF
TRBV11-3 | ASSPRAGARGVNEQF
TRBV15 | ATSRGDRAGGNTIY
TRBV9 | ASSGFSYNEQF
TRBV18 | ASSPGQEITGELF
TRBV4-1 | ASSPADRGRGTDTQY
TRBV19 | ASSMTANYGYT
TRBV7-3 | ASSASGTYNSPLH
TRBV28 | ASSFGQGGGQETQY
TRBV5-1 | ASSSGLDPNEQF
TRBV20-1 | SAEPGNTIY
TRBV7-9 | ASSLYGSSSSYEQY
TRBV7-2 | ASSFSGGSETF
TRBV2 | ASSGVSGYEQF
TRBV9 | ASSVESGPTYEQY
TRBV28 | ASTTSGHTDTQY
TRBV29-1 | SEDGPLH
TRBV20-1 | SARDSGRDENIQY
TRBV7-2 | ASSSTLGSSYNEQF
TRBV7-3 | ASTPGPGANMNTEAF
TRBV2 | ASRGGGGDGRAQH
TRBV20-1 | SASTGTGVVETQY
TRBV7-2 | ASSPVAGGDIAYNEQF
TRBV11-2 | ASSLTSAGNADTQY
TRBV6-7 | ASSYEFLRPGEQY
TRBV20-1 | SATTQGSGGYT
TRBV7-8 | ASSSTVAGQLIGAQY
TRBV12-3/TRBV12-4 | ASSLEGRGLFYADTQY
TRBV5-1 | ASSFGTQLSNYGYT
TRBV5-1 | ASSLDGTVSGNTIY
TRBV7-9 | ASRPVRSSGNTIY
TRBV24-1 | ATSDFGGSLGTDTQY
TRBV19 | ASLPGRGGSTIY
TRBV20-1 | SARVDRGRDTGELF
TRBV28 | ASSPHRGSNQPQH
TRBV20-1 | SAREGHWYGYT
TRBV11-1 | ASSTPSGGGTDTQY
TRBV28 | ASSLWGAGETQC
TRBV4-3 | ASSQDGRGQETQY
TRBV14 | ASSQVTGNTDTQY
TRBV7-9 | ASSPMRGTPKGDTDTQY
TRBV11-2 | ASSPWEIAGSYNEQF